This T cell receptor (beta chain) was identified in a study of Ad26.COV2.S vaccination and SARS-CoV-2 variants. Treatment indicated: roughly 18 received Ad26.COV2.S at low or high dose, single or two shots; a few received placebo; per-sample allocation not given. Specimens were obtained on day 63 following the first vaccine or placebo injection. The CDR3 length is 14 residues. The V and J ends lost 2 bases and 8 bases respectively, with 12 bases between them. From germline, CDR1 is KGHSH and CDR2 LQKENI. Sequencing used immunoSEQ multiplex PCR; TCRdb keeps in-frame clones, though not all of them. Counted here are about 400,000 clones, roughly 90% occurring once; the ten biggest clones make up around 1.8%.

This sequence joins TRBV18 and TRBJ1-4; no definite D call. This receptor was taken from a person aged 18 to 59 who received the Ad26.COV2.S COVID-19 vaccine or a placebo. Specimen: peripheral blood, collected in a trial of Ad26.COV2.S vaccine versus placebo. The CDR3 reads CASSPKLGGEKLFF. CDR3 in DNA: TGTGCCAGCTCACCAAAGTTAGGAGGAGAAAAACTGTTTTTT.